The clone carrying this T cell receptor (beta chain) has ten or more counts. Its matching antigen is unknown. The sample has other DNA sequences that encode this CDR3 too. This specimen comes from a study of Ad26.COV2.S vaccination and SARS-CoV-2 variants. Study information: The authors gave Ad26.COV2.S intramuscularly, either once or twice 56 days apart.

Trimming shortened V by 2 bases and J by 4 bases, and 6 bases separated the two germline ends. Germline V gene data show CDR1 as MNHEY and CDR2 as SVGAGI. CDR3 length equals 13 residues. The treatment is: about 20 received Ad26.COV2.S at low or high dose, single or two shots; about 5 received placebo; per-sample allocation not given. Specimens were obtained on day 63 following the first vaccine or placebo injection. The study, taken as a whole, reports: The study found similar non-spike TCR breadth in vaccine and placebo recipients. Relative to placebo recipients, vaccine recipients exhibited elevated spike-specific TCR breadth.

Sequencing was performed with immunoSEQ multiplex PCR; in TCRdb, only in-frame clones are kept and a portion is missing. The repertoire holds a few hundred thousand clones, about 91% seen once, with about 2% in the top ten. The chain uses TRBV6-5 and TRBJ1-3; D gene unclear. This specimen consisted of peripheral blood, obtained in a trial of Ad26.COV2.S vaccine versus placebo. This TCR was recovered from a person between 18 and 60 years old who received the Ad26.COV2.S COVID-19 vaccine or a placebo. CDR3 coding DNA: TGTGCCAGCAGTTACACACAGGGAAACACCATATATTTT. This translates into CASSYTQGNTIYF.